These 27 T cell receptor beta chains were sequenced from one sample in a study of cytomegalovirus exposure and HLA in healthy donors. The primer mix had 60 Vbeta and 13 Jbeta primers. Only in-frame clones appear in the TCRdb table, and some are missing; sequencing was by immunoSEQ multiplex PCR. Altogether fewer than 150,000 clones are present, roughly three quarters being singletons, with the ten largest covering 2% to 2.5%. The sequenced sample was PBMCs. Receptors originate from a man younger than 40 in good health and CMV-seronegative.

The chain employs TRBV18 and TRBJ1-2; the D is unclear. The V gene's germline CDR1 is KGHSH and CDR2 LQKENI. This CDR3 has 15 residues. V lost 0 bases and J 0 bases, leaving 8 bases between the germline ends. For the CDR3, the DNA is TGTGCCAGCTCACCACCCTCGACTGCTAACTATGGCTACACCTTC. This gives the protein CASSPPSTANYGYTF.

CDR3 amino acids: CASSPTPQANYGYTF. For the CDR3, the DNA is TGTGCCAGCTCACCTACCCCCCAGGCGAATTATGGCTACACCTTC. The chain recombines TRBV18 with TRBJ1-2; D is unclear. Deletions cut 3 bases from V and 5 bases from J, with 16 bases between. Per the germline V gene, CDR1 is KGHSH and CDR2 is LQKENI. The CDR3 totals 15 residues.

The chain recombines TRBV5-4 with TRBJ2-3; 13 nucleotides match TRBD2. The germline V gene has CDR1 SGHNT and CDR2 YYREEE (reference sequence). There are 16 residues in the CDR3. Trimming cost V 4 bases and J 4 bases; bases outside gene matches: 6. The CDR3 DNA reads TGTGCCAGCAGCGCCTGGACTAGCGGGAGCCCAGATACGCAGTATTTT. This encodes CASSAWTSGSPDTQYF.

This chain links TRBV9 with TRBJ2-1; D may be TRBD1 (6 bases). V dropped 0 bases and J dropped 8 bases, with 15 bases sitting between them. CDR1 is SGDLS, CDR2 YYNGEE, per germline. The CDR3 has 15 amino acids. CDR3 protein: CASSVEGERIYEQFF. The CDR3 DNA is TGTGCCAGCAGCGTAGAGGGGGAGCGGATCTATGAGCAGTTCTTC.

The chain recombines TRBV5-4 with TRBJ2-7; 10 bases are shared with TRBD1. With 3 bases clipped from V and 9 bases from J, the junction kept 9 bases outside the gene matches. Looked up from germline, CDR1 is SGHNT and CDR2 is YYREEE (reference sequence). CDR3 size: 14 residues. The CDR3 DNA reads as TGTGCCAGCAGCTCCGGACAGGGGGTAGGCTCGCAGTACTTC. Its translation: CASSSGQGVGSQYF.

The CDR3 coding sequence is TGTGCCAGCAGCCAAACTCCAGGGCCTCAAGAGACCCAGTACTTC. Translated, it gives CASSQTPGPQETQYF. The chain joins TRBV7-3 to TRBJ2-5; tentatively, D is TRBD1 (5 bases). Between the trimmed V and J ends, which lost 5 bases and 2 bases, there was a span of 15 bases. Looked up from germline, CDR1 is SGHTA and CDR2 is FQGTGA. The CDR3 contains 15 residues.

This clone was detected only a few times. J is TRBJ1-1 and V is TRBV30; the D gene is possibly TRBD1 (5 bases). The CDR3 consists of 13 residues. Germline lookup yields CDR1 GTSNPN and CDR2 SVGIG (reference sequence). Trimming cost V 5 bases and J 5 bases, with 15 bases left between them. CDR3 nucleotides: TGTGCCTGGCTACGGACGGAGGGGACTGAAGCTTTCTTT. The encoded protein is CAWLRTEGTEAFF.

The V and J genes are TRBV7-3 and TRBJ1-1; TRBD1 might be the D (5 bases). This CDR3 is 14 amino acids long. The germline V gene has CDR1 SGHTA and CDR2 FQGTGA. Trimming left V 11 bases short and J 0 bases short, with 16 bases between. As DNA, the CDR3 is TGTGCCTCTGGGAGGGGCGCCATGAACACTGAAGCTTTCTTT. Amino acid sequence: CASGRGAMNTEAFF.

The chain combines TRBV5-1 with TRBJ2-1; D gene unclear. Germline V gene lookup returns CDR1 SGHRS and CDR2 YFSETQ. Deletions cut 7 bases from V and 4 bases from J, with 15 bases between. CDR3 length equals 14 residues. In DNA form, the CDR3 reads TGCGCCAGCTCCCCCCCTCTAGGTTACAATGAGCAGTTCTTC. Translating gives CASSPPLGYNEQFF.

The gene calls are TRBV25-1 and TRBJ1-2; D unresolved. The germline gives CDR1 MGHDK, CDR2 SYGVNS. V lost 1 base to trimming and J lost 1 base, with 10 bases between them. CDR3 length: 15 amino acids. In DNA, the CDR3 is TGTGCCAGCAGTGAATGGGGAGAGAATAACTATGGCTACACCTTC. It encodes CASSEWGENNYGYTF.

As DNA, the CDR3 is TGTGCCAGCAGCAAAGGTAGGCGGGACGAACGCCCCAGGACCCAGTACTTC. Protein product: CASSKGRRDERPRTQYF. The chain combines TRBV21-1 with TRBJ2-5; TRBD2 is taken as the D call from the table, unchecked against the DNA. TRBV21-1 represents a pseudogene. The CDR3 is made up of 17 amino acids.

The genes are TRBV27 and TRBJ2-7; D unclear. In germline, CDR1 is MNHEY, CDR2 SMNVEV (reference sequence). The ends were cut back, 5 bases at V and 3 bases at J, with 11 bases in the middle. The CDR3 covers 13 residues. The CDR3: CASSPQERYEQYF. The CDR3 region has the DNA TGTGCCAGCAGTCCTCAAGAGCGCTACGAGCAGTACTTC.

The DNA for the CDR3 is TGCGCCAGCAGCGGACTAGCGGAGGAAAACACAGATACGCAGTATTTT. It encodes CASSGLAEENTDTQYF. The chain combines TRBV10-2 with TRBJ2-3, with TRBD2 matching over 10 bases. CDR1 WSHSY and CDR2 SAAADI come from the germline V gene. Germline trimming cut 6 bases from V and 2 bases from J; bases unmatched to any gene: 8. This CDR3 has 16 amino acids.

The chain employs TRBV4-1 and TRBJ2-3; 13 bases align to TRBD2. V lost 4 bases to trimming and J lost 7 bases; unmatched junction nucleotides: 20. Per the germline V gene, CDR1 is MGHRA and CDR2 is YSYEKL. The CDR3 totals 20 residues. CDR3 bases: TGCGCCAGCAGCCCTACTACGATTGGGACTAGCGGGACGGGTACGCATACGCAGTATTTT. Translation gives CASSPTTIGTSGTGTHTQYF.

V and J are TRBV13 and TRBJ2-7, with 9 bases matching TRBD1. Germline CDR1 reads PRHDT; CDR2 reads FYEKMQ (reference sequence). The CDR3 covers 14 residues. V gave up 5 bases and J gave up 1 base; unmatched junction bases: 3. In DNA form, the CDR3 reads TGTGCCAGCAGCCGGGACAGGGTATCCTACGAGCAGTACTTC. Protein: CASSRDRVSYEQYF.

The rearrangement uses TRBV12-5 and TRBJ2-1; a weak D match, TRBD1 (5 bases). Trimming left V 5 bases short and J 13 bases short, with 21 bases between. Germline V gene data show CDR1 as LGHNT and CDR2 as FRNRAP. This CDR3 spans 14 amino acids. CDR3 amino acids: CASGRSPGSGGQFF. Written as DNA, the CDR3 is TGTGCTAGTGGTCGGTCCCCAGGGTCCGGCGGCCAGTTCTTC.

The chain combines TRBV10-3 with TRBJ2-7; 14 bases match TRBD2. This CDR3 is built from 14 residues. With V trimmed by 6 bases and J by 6 bases, 4 bases remained unmatched. Germline-derived CDR1 and CDR2 are ENHRY and SYGVKD. CDR3 nucleotide sequence: TGTGCCATCAGGATAGGACTAGCGGGAGGCGAGCAGTACTTC. Translation gives CAIRIGLAGGEQYF.

V is TRBV10-3 and J is TRBJ2-1; 11 bases map to TRBD1. Germline trimming cut 3 bases from V and 9 bases from J; bases unmatched to any gene: 10. Germline V lookup: CDR1 ENHRY, CDR2 SYGVKD. CDR3 length: 16 residues. The CDR3 region is CAISDTGTGGTGEQFF. CDR3 sequence (DNA): TGTGCCATCAGTGATACGGGGACAGGGGGTACGGGTGAGCAGTTCTTC.

A few counts support this clone. The chain has TRBV7-9 and TRBJ2-7, with D unresolved. This CDR3 is 13 amino acids long. V was cut by 5 bases and J by 6 bases, with 14 bases left in between. The germline V gene has CDR1 SEHNR and CDR2 FQNEAQ (reference sequence). DNA for the CDR3: TGTGCCAGCAGCGACAATCTGCCTGGCGAGCAGTACTTC. This encodes CASSDNLPGEQYF. Combining the CDR3 with reference TRBV7-9 and TRBJ2-7 gives the whole variable domain DTGVSQNPRHKITKRGQNVTFRCDPISEHNRLYWYRQTLGQGPEFLTYFQNEAQLEKSRLLSDRFSAERPKGSFSTLEIQRTEQGDSAMYLCASSDNLPGEQYFGPGTRLTVT.

The chain carries TRBV20-1 and TRBJ1-5; D is perhaps TRBD1 (6 bases). The germline gives CDR1 DFQATT, CDR2 SNEGSKA (reference sequence). Trimming removed 4 bases from V and 9 bases from J, with 10 bases in between. The CDR3 has 11 residues. The chain's CDR3 is CSAKIQGPQHF. The CDR3 DNA reads TGCAGTGCTAAGATACAGGGGCCCCAGCATTTT.

The chain employs TRBV28 and TRBJ1-5; 8 bases fit TRBD1. From germline, CDR1 is MDHEN and CDR2 SYDVKM. CDR3 length: 15 amino acids. The ends lost 5 bases at V and 0 bases at J; junction bases unmatched: 3. In DNA, the CDR3 is TGTGCCAGCAGTCCGGGACAGGCTAGCAATCAGCCCCAGCATTTT. Its translation is CASSPGQASNQPQHF.

This clone has a handful of counts. The chain is built from TRBV2 and TRBJ2-1; the D gene is possibly TRBD2 (5 bases). This CDR3 comprises 11 residues. CDR1 is SNHLY, CDR2 FYNNEI, per germline. The V and J ends lost 4 bases and 10 bases respectively, with 8 bases between them. CDR3 nucleotide sequence: TGTGCCAGCAGTGGGGAGATAGAGCAGTTCTTC. Encoded protein: CASSGEIEQFF.

The chain employs TRBV7-8 and TRBJ2-7; TRBD1 matches 7 bases. Germline V CDR1 and CDR2: SGHVS, FQNEAQ. CDR3 size: 13 residues. Trimming removed 1 base from V and 12 bases from J; junction bases left unmatched: 9. The CDR3 here is CASSLVDRDRRYF. The CDR3 bases are TGTGCCAGCAGCTTAGTCGACAGGGATCGGCGGTACTTC.

The rearrangement joins TRBV10-3 to TRBJ2-5; TRBD2 aligns across 10 bases. The V gene end was trimmed by 3 bases and the J gene end by 5 bases; junction bases not matched to a gene: 9. The germline CDR1 and CDR2 sequences are ENHRY and SYGVKD. The CDR3 covers 16 residues. The CDR3, as DNA: TGTGCCATCAGTGACGTTACTAGCGGGAAGGGGGAGACCCAGTACTTC. This sequence encodes CAISDVTSGKGETQYF.

The chain joins TRBV6-1 to TRBJ2-1; 8 positions match TRBD1. The CDR3 has 15 residues. The germline CDR1 and CDR2 sequences are MNHNS and SASEGT. The junction had 12 bases not matched to a gene; V was cut back by 10 bases and J by 4 bases. The CDR3 is CATQGAVTNYNEQFF. CDR3 DNA: TGTGCCACCCAGGGGGCCGTTACTAATTACAATGAGCAGTTCTTC.

V gene TRBV28 combines with J gene TRBJ2-7; TRBD2 agrees at 14 bases. This CDR3 region has 15 residues. V shed 5 bases, J shed 8 bases, and the junction held 8 bases outside the gene matches. Per germline, CDR1 MDHEN and CDR2 SYDVKM. CDR3 sequence reads: CASSLGLAGVRKQYF. Here the CDR3 DNA reads TGTGCCAGCAGTCTGGGACTAGCGGGAGTAAGGAAGCAGTACTTC.

This clone was seen only a few times. J is TRBJ2-7 and V is TRBV5-1; 8 bases are shared with TRBD2. V shed 1 base, J shed 7 bases, and the junction held 4 bases outside the gene matches. Germline CDR1 and CDR2: SGHRS and YFSETQ. The CDR3 covers 13 residues. In DNA, the CDR3 is TGCGCCAGCAGCTTGCTCCCGGGGGGGGAGCAGTACTTC. It yields the protein CASSLLPGGEQYF.